Listed below are T cell receptor beta chains from one sample, sequenced in a study of blood T cell repertoires in COVID-19. Clones were sequenced by immunoSEQ multiplex PCR, and TCRdb holds only the in-frame ones, with some missing. The table includes approximately 210,000 clones, under 90% detected once. Sequences were obtained from PBMCs or T cells enriched from blood (not recorded which). All receptors come from a woman aged 45-60 years with acute COVID-19. The CDR3 runs from the conserved cysteine through the conserved F or W. D genes are given only for firm matches. Clone size appears in some rows only: once, few, many, or a class for an expanded clone.

J gene: TRBJ1-1; V gene: TRBV7-9; clone size: -; D gene: TRBD1; CDR3 protein: CASSLQGGNTEAFF; CDR3 DNA: TGTGCCAGCAGCTTGCAGGGGGGGAACACTGAAGCTTTCTTT
J gene: TRBJ2-7; V gene: TRBV7-2; clone size: few; D gene: TRBD1; CDR3 protein: CASKGTADSYEQYF; CDR3 DNA: TGTGCCAGCAAGGGGACAGCGGACTCCTACGAGCAGTACTTC
J gene: TRBJ2-5; V gene: TRBV18; clone size: -; D gene: TRBD2; CDR3 protein: CASSLRLAGEGETQYF; CDR3 DNA: TGTGCCAGCTCACTAAGACTAGCGGGAGAAGGAGAGACCCAGTACTTC
J gene: TRBJ2-7; V gene: TRBV3-1/TRBV3-2; clone size: -; D gene: -; CDR3 protein: CASSPWGRITYEQYF; CDR3 DNA: TGTGCCAGCAGCCCCTGGGGGCGGATAACCTACGAGCAGTACTTC
J gene: TRBJ2-3; V gene: TRBV18; clone size: -; D gene: TRBD1; CDR3 protein: CASSPAGTVTDTQYF; CDR3 DNA: TGTGCCAGCTCACCAGCCGGGACAGTCACAGATACGCAGTATTTT
J gene: TRBJ1-4; V gene: TRBV19; clone size: -; D gene: -; CDR3 protein: CASSGRVVSTNEKLFF; CDR3 DNA: TGTGCCAGTAGTGGCAGGGTCGTTTCAACTAATGAAAAACTGTTTTTT
J gene: TRBJ2-1; V gene: TRBV7-9; clone size: -; D gene: -; CDR3 protein: CASSLASSSYNEQFF; CDR3 DNA: TGTGCCAGCAGCTTAGCGTCGAGCTCCTACAATGAGCAGTTCTTC
J gene: TRBJ2-1; V gene: TRBV3-1/TRBV3-2; clone size: -; D gene: TRBD2; CDR3 protein: CASHLAGDSNEQFF; CDR3 DNA: TGTGCCAGCCACCTAGCGGGAGATAGTAATGAGCAGTTCTTC
J gene: TRBJ1-1; V gene: TRBV20-1; clone size: once; D gene: -; CDR3 protein: CSAEILTEAFF; CDR3 DNA: TGCAGTGCCGAAATACTGACTGAAGCTTTCTTT
J gene: TRBJ2-7; V gene: TRBV10-3; clone size: -; D gene: TRBD1; CDR3 protein: CAINRGQGAYEQYF; CDR3 DNA: TGTGCCATTAACAGGGGACAGGGAGCCTACGAGCAGTACTTC
J gene: TRBJ2-3; V gene: TRBV29-1; clone size: -; D gene: TRBD2; CDR3 protein: CSVLRGGPRDTQYF; CDR3 DNA: TGCAGCGTTTTGCGGGGGGGTCCTCGGGATACGCAGTATTTT
J gene: TRBJ2-3; V gene: TRBV2; clone size: few; D gene: -; CDR3 protein: CASSLGDTQYF; CDR3 DNA: TGTGCCAGCAGCCTAGGAGATACGCAGTATTTT
J gene: TRBJ2-7; V gene: TRBV28; clone size: -; D gene: TRBD1; CDR3 protein: CASSLRQGAYEQYF; CDR3 DNA: TGTGCCAGCAGCCTCCGACAGGGGGCCTACGAGCAGTACTTC
J gene: TRBJ1-1; V gene: TRBV7-3; clone size: -; D gene: TRBD1; CDR3 protein: CASSLQGAFAEAFF; CDR3 DNA: TGTGCCAGCAGCTTACAGGGGGCGTTCGCTGAAGCTTTCTTT
J gene: TRBJ2-5; V gene: TRBV6-2/TRBV6-3; clone size: -; D gene: -; CDR3 protein: CASSYSGFRETQYF; CDR3 DNA: TGTGCCAGCAGTTATTCAGGGTTTAGGGAGACCCAGTACTTC
J gene: TRBJ2-7; V gene: TRBV4-1; clone size: -; D gene: TRBD1; CDR3 protein: CASAPRDREGYEQYF; CDR3 DNA: TGCGCCAGCGCCCCGCGGGACAGGGAGGGCTACGAGCAGTACTTC
J gene: TRBJ2-5; V gene: TRBV7-2; clone size: -; D gene: TRBD2; CDR3 protein: CASSYETSGGLWGTQYF; CDR3 DNA: TGTGCCAGCAGCTACGAGACTAGCGGGGGGCTCTGGGGGACCCAGTACTTC
J gene: TRBJ2-7; V gene: TRBV7-3; clone size: -; D gene: TRBD1; CDR3 protein: CASSLSSGGVYEQYF; CDR3 DNA: TGTGCCAGCAGCTTATCCTCAGGGGGCGTGTACGAGCAGTACTTC
J gene: TRBJ2-2; V gene: TRBV7-3; clone size: -; D gene: -; CDR3 protein: CASSGLNTGELFF; CDR3 DNA: TGTGCCAGCAGCGGCCTCAACACCGGGGAGCTGTTTTTT
J gene: TRBJ2-3; V gene: TRBV5-1; clone size: -; D gene: TRBD2; CDR3 protein: CASSPRRGSGMISTDTQYF; CDR3 DNA: TGCGCCAGCAGCCCCCGGCGGGGTAGCGGGATGATTAGCACAGATACGCAGTATTTT
J gene: TRBJ2-1; V gene: TRBV5-1; clone size: -; D gene: TRBD1; CDR3 protein: CASSPGGGVLYNEQFF; CDR3 DNA: TGCGCCAGCAGCCCAGGGGGCGGGGTCCTATACAATGAGCAGTTCTTC
J gene: TRBJ2-2; V gene: TRBV29-1; clone size: -; D gene: TRBD1; CDR3 protein: CSVWTGGTGELFF; CDR3 DNA: TGCAGCGTTTGGACAGGGGGCACCGGGGAGCTGTTTTTT
J gene: TRBJ1-1; V gene: TRBV27; clone size: few; D gene: TRBD1; CDR3 protein: CASSSDRAMNTEAFF; CDR3 DNA: TGTGCCAGCAGTTCCGACAGGGCAATGAACACTGAAGCTTTCTTT
J gene: TRBJ2-5; V gene: TRBV7-9; clone size: -; D gene: -; CDR3 protein: CASSFLSGVQETQYF; CDR3 DNA: TGTGCCAGCAGCTTTCTCTCAGGGGTCCAAGAGACCCAGTACTTC
J gene: TRBJ2-1; V gene: TRBV19; clone size: -; D gene: -; CDR3 protein: CASSMFGQQIAGWSSYNEQFF; CDR3 DNA: TGTGCCAGTAGTATGTTCGGACAGCAGATAGCGGGTTGGAGCTCCTACAATGAGCAGTTCTTC
J gene: TRBJ2-5; V gene: TRBV18; clone size: once; D gene: TRBD2; CDR3 protein: CASSPPSGREGRETQYF; CDR3 DNA: TGTGCCAGCTCACCACCCTCCGGGCGGGAGGGCCGAGAGACCCAGTACTTC
J gene: TRBJ2-1; V gene: TRBV24-1; clone size: -; D gene: -; CDR3 protein: CATSDSGTREQFF; CDR3 DNA: TGTGCCACCAGTGATTCCGGGACTCGGGAGCAGTTCTTC
J gene: TRBJ2-3; V gene: TRBV12-3/TRBV12-4; clone size: -; D gene: -; CDR3 protein: CASSFLEGDTQYF; CDR3 DNA: TGTGCCAGCAGTTTTTTAGAGGGAGATACGCAGTATTTT
J gene: TRBJ1-4; V gene: TRBV28; clone size: -; D gene: TRBD1; CDR3 protein: CASSPTGTGGVVFEKLFF; CDR3 DNA: TGTGCCAGCAGTCCGACCGGGACAGGGGGCGTTGTGTTTGAAAAACTGTTTTTT
J gene: TRBJ2-1; V gene: TRBV3-1/TRBV3-2; clone size: -; D gene: -; CDR3 protein: CASRADSLRDEQFF; CDR3 DNA: TGTGCCAGCAGGGCCGACAGTTTAAGGGATGAGCAGTTCTTC
J gene: TRBJ1-4; V gene: TRBV28; clone size: -; D gene: TRBD1; CDR3 protein: CASSSADRGREKLFF; CDR3 DNA: TGTGCCAGCAGTTCAGCCGACAGGGGAAGGGAAAAACTGTTTTTT